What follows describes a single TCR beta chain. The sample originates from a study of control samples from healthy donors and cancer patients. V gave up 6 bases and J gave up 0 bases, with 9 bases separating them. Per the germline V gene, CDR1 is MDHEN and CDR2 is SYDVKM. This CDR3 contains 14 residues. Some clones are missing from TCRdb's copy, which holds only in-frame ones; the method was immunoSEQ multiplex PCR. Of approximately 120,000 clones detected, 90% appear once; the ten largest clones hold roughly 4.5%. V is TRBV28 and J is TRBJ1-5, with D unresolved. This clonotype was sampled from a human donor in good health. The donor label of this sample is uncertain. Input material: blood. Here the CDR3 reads CASRDHSSNQPQHF. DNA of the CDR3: TGTGCCAGCAGAGACCACAGTAGCAATCAGCCCCAGCATTTT.